This TCR beta chain was sequenced in a study of OX40 agonist ivuxolimab in advanced cancers. TCRdb's copy holds only in-frame clones and misses some; the assay was immunoSEQ multiplex PCR. The table shows approximately 13,000 clones, with about 73% occurring only once. Worth noting for this clone: The antigen is unknown.

Study-wide results and caveats: Dose levels from 0.1 to 3.0 mg/kg saw CD4+ and CD8+ blood T cells expand clonally by week 6. The average count of expanded clones was higher among CD8+ T cells than among CD4+.

The length of the CDR3 is 15 residues. Germline values: CDR1 MGHRA, CDR2 YSYEKL. Trimming cost V 0 bases and J 1 base, with 10 bases left between them. This TCR was sampled from an adult with an advanced solid tumor such as melanoma, head and neck, liver or kidney cancer. The source material was CD4+ or CD8+ T cells sorted from blood, sampled in a trial of the OX40 agonist ivuxolimab. The chain is built from TRBV4-1 and TRBJ2-7; TRBD2 is a possible D gene (6 bases). CDR3 nucleotides: TGCGCCAGCAGCCAAGACTCGGGGGAGTCCTACGAGCAGTACTTC. Its translation: CASSQDSGESYEQYF.